This T cell receptor beta chain was retrieved from a study of spatial heterogeneity in lung cancer. Overall study: Combinations of a unique TCR and a UMI were tallied in raw reads, and on average each appeared more than ten times. Study-wide results and caveats: Compared with follow-up, resection was when ubiquitous expanded tumor TCRs appeared in blood more.

The V gene lost 4 bases and the J gene lost 3 bases, with 7 bases spanning the gap. The CDR3 extends over 12 amino acids. Germline CDR1 SEHNR, CDR2 FQNEAQ (reference sequence). The time point is: sample taken at primary tumor resection. Without sorting, whole RNA was sequenced from tumor, nontumor lung or frozen PBMC. Samples were donated by 72 untreated early-stage non-small cell lung cancer patients. TCRdb redid the calling of the 5' RACE reads with MiXCR, one entry per CDR3 protein. In the table there are 28,000 or so distinct CDR3 sequences, roughly 13% of which are singletons. Many counts were recorded for this clonotype. Its antigen remains unknown.

This receptor was identified in a female donor with early-stage non-small cell lung cancer. The chain carries TRBV7-9 and TRBJ2-7; the D is unclear. The sample was PBMCs, taken at surgery. CDR3 DNA: TGTGCCAGCAGCTCGGAAGGCTACGAGCAGTACTTC. This gives the protein CASSSEGYEQYF.